This T cell receptor (beta chain) appears in the sequencing data of a study of patients and donors after allogeneic stem cell transplantation. Each CDR3 protein is one row after TCRdb ran MiXCR on the RT-PCR reads. The sample has 200,000 to 250,000 distinct CDR3 sequences; over 12% are singletons. Trimming pared 1 base from V and 0 bases from J, leaving 9 bases between. Germline CDR1 reads SGHTA; CDR2 reads FQGNSA. This CDR3 spans 15 amino acids. The V and J genes are TRBV7-2 and TRBJ1-2; weak D call: TRBD1 (6 bases). This sequence originates from a human donor who was either an allogeneic HSCT recipient or a stem cell or donor lymphocyte infusion donor (not recorded which). It is not recorded whose cells these are; they may come from a transplant donor. The sample was blood, either unsorted or a sorted T cell fraction (not recorded which). The CDR3 is CASSLEQGTNYGYTF. The DNA of the CDR3 is TGTGCCAGCAGCTTAGAGCAGGGGACTAACTATGGCTACACCTTC. The full variable domain, its missing parts supplied by reference TRBV7-2 and TRBJ1-2, is GAGVSQSPSNKVTEKGKDVELRCDPISGHTALYWYRQSLGQGLEFLIYFQGNSAPDKSGLPSDRFSAERTGGSVSTLTIQRTQQEDSAVYLCASSLEQGTNYGYTFGSGTRLTVV.